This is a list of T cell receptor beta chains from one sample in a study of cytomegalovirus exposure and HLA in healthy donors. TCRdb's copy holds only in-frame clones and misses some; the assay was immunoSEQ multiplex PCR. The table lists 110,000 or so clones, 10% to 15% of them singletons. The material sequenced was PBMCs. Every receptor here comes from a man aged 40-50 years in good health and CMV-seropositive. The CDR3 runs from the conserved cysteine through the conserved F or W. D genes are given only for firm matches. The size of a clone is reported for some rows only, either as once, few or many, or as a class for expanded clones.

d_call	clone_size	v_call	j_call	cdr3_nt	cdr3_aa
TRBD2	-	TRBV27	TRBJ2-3	TGTGCCAGCAGTCCCCCTACTAGCGGGAGACCAGATACGCAGTATTTT	CASSPPTSGRPDTQYF
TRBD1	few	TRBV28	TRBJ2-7	TGTGCCAGCAGTAAGGGGACAGGGGGCCACGAGCAGTACTTC	CASSKGTGGHEQYF
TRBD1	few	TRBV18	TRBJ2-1	TGTGCCAGCTCACCACGAGACAGGGGGCCGGATGAGCAGTTCTTC	CASSPRDRGPDEQFF
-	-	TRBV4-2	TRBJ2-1	TGTGCCAGCAGCCAAGAGAGGATAGGAGATGAGCAGTTCTTC	CASSQERIGDEQFF
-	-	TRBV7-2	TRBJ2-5	TGTGCCAGCAGCTCCTCCGGGGTCGGAGAGACCCAGTACTTC	CASSSSGVGETQYF
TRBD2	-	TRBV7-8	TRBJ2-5	TGTGCCAGCAGCTTAGGTAGCGGGACCCAAGAGACCCAGTACTTC	CASSLGSGTQETQYF
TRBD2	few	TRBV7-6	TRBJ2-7	TGTGCCAGCAGCCCAGGACTAGCGGGCTACGAGCAGTACTTC	CASSPGLAGYEQYF
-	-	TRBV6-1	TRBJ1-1	TGTGCCAGCAGGGGATACCCTCCGGGGGACACTGAAGCTTTCTTT	CASRGYPPGDTEAFF
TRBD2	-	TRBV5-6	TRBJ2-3	TGTGCCAGCAGCCCGGTGGGACTAGCGGGAGTAGATACGCAGTATTTT	CASSPVGLAGVDTQYF
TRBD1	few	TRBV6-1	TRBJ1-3	TGTGCCAGCAGCGCCGACAGGGGAAGTGGAAACACCATATATTTT	CASSADRGSGNTIYF
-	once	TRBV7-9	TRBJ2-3	TGTGCCAGCAGCTTGGGGGCCGGGGATACGCAGTATTTT	CASSLGAGDTQYF
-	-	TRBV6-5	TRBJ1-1	TGTGCCAGCAGTTACTCGCCAGGGAGGGAGTCTGAAGCTTTCTTT	CASSYSPGRESEAFF
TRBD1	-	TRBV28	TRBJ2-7	TGTGCCAGCACCGTATCAGGGACAGGACCTCCCTACGAGCAGTACTTC	CASTVSGTGPPYEQYF
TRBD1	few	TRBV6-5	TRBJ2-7	TGTGCCAGCAGTTACGCAGGGACAGCCGGTGGATACGAGCAGTACTTC	CASSYAGTAGGYEQYF
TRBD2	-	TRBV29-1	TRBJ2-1	TGCAGCGTTGGGCGGGAGTCCTACAATGAGCAGTTCTTC	CSVGRESYNEQFF
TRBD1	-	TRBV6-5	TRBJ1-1	TGTGCCAGCAGTTACTCGAGGGACAGGGGAACTTTCTTT	CASSYSRDRGTFF
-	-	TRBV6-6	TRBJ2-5	TGTGCCAGCAGTTACGGGGCTGGGGCGGAGACCCAGTACTTC	CASSYGAGAETQYF
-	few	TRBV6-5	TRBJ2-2	TGTGCCAGCAGTTACTCTCGGGTCGGGGAGCTGTTTTTT	CASSYSRVGELFF
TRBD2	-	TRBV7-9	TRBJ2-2	TGTGCCAGCAGCTTAACAGTCGCGGGAGTGCCAGGGAACACCGGGGAGCTGTTTTTT	CASSLTVAGVPGNTGELFF
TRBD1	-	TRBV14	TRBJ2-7	TGTGCCAGCAGCTCGCGGACAGGGGGGTACGAGCAGTACTTC	CASSSRTGGYEQYF
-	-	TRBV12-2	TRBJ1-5	TGTGCAAGTCGCTTAGCGCGCAGGGGCCCCACTCTCTTGTCTTATAGCAATCAGCCCCAGCATTTT	CASRLARRGPTLLSYSNQPQHF
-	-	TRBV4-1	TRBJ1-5	TGCGCCAGCAGCCAAGAGAGGCAATATAGCAATCAGCCCCAGCATTTT	CASSQERQYSNQPQHF
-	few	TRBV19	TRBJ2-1	TGTGCCAGTAGTATATCGGCGGGAAGTTGGGAGCAGTTCTTC	CASSISAGSWEQFF
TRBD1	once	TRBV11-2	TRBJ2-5	TGTGCCAGCAGCTTAATTGGACAGGGGGGGATATTAGAGACCCAGTACTTC	CASSLIGQGGILETQYF
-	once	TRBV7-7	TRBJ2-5	TGTGCTAGCAGCTTAGTAGGTAGCGGAGGGGAGACCCAGTACTTC	CASSLVGSGGETQYF
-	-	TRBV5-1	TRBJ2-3	TGCGCCAGCAGCGGGCGACTCGAGCGGGGCACAGATACGCAGTATTTT	CASSGRLERGTDTQYF
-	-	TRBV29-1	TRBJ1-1	TGCAGCGTTATGACAGACAACACTGAAGCTTTCTTT	CSVMTDNTEAFF
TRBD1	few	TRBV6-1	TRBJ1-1	TGTGCCAGCAGTGAGACAGGGGGGACCGCCCGCGAAGCTTTCTTT	CASSETGGTAREAFF
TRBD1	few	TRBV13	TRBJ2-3	TGTGCCAGCAGCTTAGGCCGACAGGGGGCGCTGGCAGATACGCAGTATTTT	CASSLGRQGALADTQYF
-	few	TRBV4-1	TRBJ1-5	TGCGCCAGCAGCCAAGAAGGTGGTAACAGGGTATACAATCAGCCCCAGCATTTT	CASSQEGGNRVYNQPQHF
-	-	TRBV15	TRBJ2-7	TGTGCCACCAGCAGAGACGTATATCTAAGAGCCTACGAGCAGTACTTC	CATSRDVYLRAYEQYF
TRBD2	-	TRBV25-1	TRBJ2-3	TGTGCCAGCCAGAGAGGGACTAGCGGGAAGGCAGATACGCAGTATTTT	CASQRGTSGKADTQYF
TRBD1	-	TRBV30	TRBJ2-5	TGTGCCTGGGTTCCGGGACAGGTTTGGGAGACCCAGTACTTC	CAWVPGQVWETQYF
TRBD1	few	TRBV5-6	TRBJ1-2	TGTGCCAGCAGCAGGGACAGGGCCTTCTATGGCTACACCTTC	CASSRDRAFYGYTF
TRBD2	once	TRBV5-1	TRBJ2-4	TGCGCCAGCAGCCTAGGACTAGCGGGGGGTAAAAACATTCAGTACTTC	CASSLGLAGGKNIQYF
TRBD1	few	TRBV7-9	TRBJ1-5	TGTGCCAGCAGCGGGACAGGGTATAGCAATCAGCCCCAGCATTTT	CASSGTGYSNQPQHF
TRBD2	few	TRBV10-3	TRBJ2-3	TGTGCCATCAGTGAACCTTTGGGGCCTAGCGGATACTTGTTCACAGATACGCAGTATTTT	CAISEPLGPSGYLFTDTQYF
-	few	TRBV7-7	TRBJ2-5	TGTGCCAGCAGCTTAGGCGGGACAGAAGAAGAGACCCAGTACTTC	CASSLGGTEEETQYF
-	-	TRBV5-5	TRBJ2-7	TGTGCCAGCAGCTTCGCAGGGGGGCGGTACGAGCAGTACTTC	CASSFAGGRYEQYF